This passage covers 3 T cell receptor beta chains from one sample sequenced in a study of shared clonotypes between healthy human individuals. The method was immunoSEQ multiplex PCR; TCRdb's version includes in-frame clones alone and lacks a portion of them. The table includes about 680,000 clones, around four fifths detected once. The sample taken for sequencing was memory CD4+ T cells sorted from blood. Specified subset: CD45RA-negative fraction. These receptors were obtained from a woman in her twenties or thirties in good health.

This clone was found a few times. The V and J genes are TRBV5-4 and TRBJ1-3; D is unresolved. The CDR3 is 13 residues long. With 5 bases removed from V and 6 bases from J, the gap between germline ends came to 12 bases. Germline CDR1 reads SGHNT; CDR2 reads YYREEE (reference sequence). Here the CDR3 reads CASRTPGSNTIYF. CDR3 DNA sequence: TGTGCCAGCAGGACACCGGGGTCAAACACCATATATTTT.

The chain employs TRBV7-8 and TRBJ2-2; perhaps TRBD1 as D (6 bases). Germline lookup yields CDR1 SGHVS and CDR2 FQNEAQ. V gave up 5 bases and J gave up 5 bases, with 18 bases separating them. CDR3 size: 16 residues. The CDR3 nucleotides read TGTGCCAGCAGCCCCAAGCGACAGGCTACAACCGGGGAGCTGTTTTTT. The encoded protein is CASSPKRQATTGELFF.

This sequence joins TRBV19 and TRBJ1-5, with D hard to call. Per the germline V gene, CDR1 is LNHDA and CDR2 is SQIVND (reference sequence). The length of the CDR3 is 13 residues. V shed 7 bases and J shed 5 bases, with 12 bases lying between them. This CDR3 is CASTSLGDQPQHF. In nucleotides, the CDR3 is TGTGCCAGTACCTCATTAGGCGATCAGCCCCAGCATTTT.